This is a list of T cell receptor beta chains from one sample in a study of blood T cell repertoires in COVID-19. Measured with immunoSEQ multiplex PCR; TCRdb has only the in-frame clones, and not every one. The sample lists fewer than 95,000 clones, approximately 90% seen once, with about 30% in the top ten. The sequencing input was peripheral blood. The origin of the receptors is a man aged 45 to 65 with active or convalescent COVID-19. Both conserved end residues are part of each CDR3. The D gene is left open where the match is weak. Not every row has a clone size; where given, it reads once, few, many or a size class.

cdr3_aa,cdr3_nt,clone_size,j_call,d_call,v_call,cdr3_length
CASSYKRADSYEQYF,TGTGCCAGCAGTTATAAGCGGGCGGACTCCTACGAGCAGTACTTC,few,TRBJ2-7,-,TRBV6-5,15
CASSFQLAGGRGTQYF,TGTGCCAGCAGTTTCCAATTAGCGGGAGGGAGGGGGACCCAGTACTTC,-,TRBJ2-5,TRBD2,TRBV28,16
CATLTGPYNEQFF,TGTGCCACCTTGACAGGACCCTACAATGAGCAGTTCTTC,-,TRBJ2-1,-,TRBV19,13
CAISEISGGNEQFF,TGTGCCATCAGTGAAATTAGCGGGGGCAATGAGCAGTTCTTC,-,TRBJ2-1,TRBD2,TRBV10-3,14
CSVESGGQETQYF,TGCAGCGTCGAGAGTGGGGGGCAAGAGACCCAGTACTTC,-,TRBJ2-5,-,TRBV29-1,13
CASSAGQTNYGYTF,TGTGCCAGCAGCGCGGGACAGACTAACTATGGCTACACCTTC,-,TRBJ1-2,TRBD1,TRBV6-5,14
CASTATGTEAFF,TGCGCCAGCACGGCGACAGGCACTGAAGCTTTCTTT,-,TRBJ1-1,-,TRBV5-1,12
CASSPPGQGVNTEAFF,TGTGCCAGCAGCCCGCCGGGACAGGGGGTGAACACTGAAGCTTTCTTT,-,TRBJ1-1,TRBD1,TRBV5-4,16
CASSELGTSGKGEQFF,TGCGCCAGCAGCGAGCTGGGGACTAGCGGGAAGGGTGAGCAGTTCTTC,once,TRBJ2-1,TRBD2,TRBV5-1,16
CASSFSGGSPLHF,TGTGCCAGCAGTTTCTCAGGAGGTTCACCCCTCCACTTT,-,TRBJ1-6,-,TRBV12-3/TRBV12-4,13
CASSFAGEEVQPQHF,TGTGCCAGCTCATTCGCCGGGGAAGAGGTTCAGCCCCAGCATTTT,-,TRBJ1-5,-,TRBV18,15
CASSLTSASTGELFF,TGTGCCAGCAGCCTAACTAGCGCATCCACCGGGGAGCTGTTTTTT,-,TRBJ2-2,TRBD2,TRBV3-1/TRBV3-2,15
CASRPGLAGSYEQYF,TGTGCCAGCAGACCCGGACTAGCGGGGTCCTACGAGCAGTACTTC,-,TRBJ2-7,TRBD2,TRBV7-2,15
CASSPTGGTAYNEQFF,TGTGCCAGCAGCCCTACAGGCGGGACTGCCTACAATGAGCAGTTCTTC,-,TRBJ2-1,-,TRBV5-4,16
CASSPTSDTQYF,TGTGCCAGCAGCCCTACTTCGGATACGCAGTATTTT,-,TRBJ2-3,-,TRBV7-2,12
CASSIRGQGRTDTQYF,TGTGCCAGTAGTATTAGGGGACAGGGGAGGACAGATACGCAGTATTTT,-,TRBJ2-3,TRBD1,TRBV19,16
CASTPVGGATEAFF,TGTGCCAGCACCCCGGTGGGGGGTGCCACTGAAGCTTTCTTT,-,TRBJ1-1,-,TRBV6-5,14
CATSDTRYRDSNQETQYF,TGTGCCACCAGTGACACGAGATACCGGGACAGTAACCAAGAGACCCAGTACTTC,many,TRBJ2-5,TRBD1,TRBV24-1,18
CASSQDPALAGYLYEQYF,TGCGCCAGCAGCCAAGATCCGGCGCTAGCGGGTTACTTGTACGAGCAGTACTTC,once,TRBJ2-7,TRBD2,TRBV4-1,18
CASSPRGLRDQPQHF,TGTGCCAGCTCACCGAGGGGGTTGAGGGATCAGCCCCAGCATTTT,-,TRBJ1-5,-,TRBV18,15
CASSRGTANTEAFF,TGTGCCAGCAGTAGGGGGACAGCGAACACTGAAGCTTTCTTT,-,TRBJ1-1,TRBD1,TRBV6-5,14
CASSEGGGPGREQYF,TGTGCCAGCAGTGAGGGCGGGGGCCCGGGACGCGAGCAGTACTTC,-,TRBJ2-7,-,TRBV2,15
CASSLSTGTGLYEQYF,TGTGCCAGCAGTTTATCGACCGGGACAGGGCTCTACGAGCAGTACTTC,-,TRBJ2-7,TRBD1,TRBV27,16
CASSLGLQGEKLFF,TGTGCCAGCAGCTTGGGCCTCCAGGGGGAAAAACTGTTTTTT,-,TRBJ1-4,-,TRBV5-4,14
CASSRLGGTEAFF,TGTGCCAGCAGCCGACTGGGGGGCACTGAAGCTTTCTTT,-,TRBJ1-1,-,TRBV6-5,13
CASRSSGNTIYF,TGTGCCTCAAGGAGCTCTGGAAACACCATATATTTT,-,TRBJ1-3,-,TRBV19,12
CASSFTGDQGQPQHF,TGTGCCAGCAGTTTTACAGGGGATCAGGGTCAGCCCCAGCATTTT,-,TRBJ1-5,TRBD1,TRBV27,15
CAWSVLPGGTEAFF,TGTGCCTGGAGTGTACTTCCAGGGGGCACTGAAGCTTTCTTT,-,TRBJ1-1,TRBD1,TRBV30,14
CASSLTSNWAQNTEAFF,TGCGCCAGCAGCTTAACGTCAAATTGGGCTCAGAACACTGAAGCTTTCTTT,-,TRBJ1-1,-,TRBV5-1,17
CASSRQGERAFF,TGTGCCAGCAGTAGACAGGGGGAACGGGCTTTCTTT,few,TRBJ1-1,TRBD1,TRBV6-5,12
CASSFGDMNTEAFF,TGCGCCAGCAGCTTCGGGGATATGAACACTGAAGCTTTCTTT,few,TRBJ1-1,-,TRBV5-1,14
CASSGQVVGSYEQYF,TGTGCCAGCAGCGGACAGGTTGTTGGTTCCTACGAGCAGTACTTC,-,TRBJ2-7,TRBD1,TRBV3-1/TRBV3-2,15
CASSHPVRSYEQYF,TGCGCCAGCAGCCATCCGGTCCGCTCCTACGAGCAGTACTTC,-,TRBJ2-7,-,TRBV4-1,14
CASSLLSGDTQYF,TGCGCCAGCAGCTTGCTTTCCGGAGATACGCAGTATTTT,-,TRBJ2-3,-,TRBV5-1,13
CATSRFTSHRVTDTQYF,TGTGCCACCAGCAGGTTTACTTCGCACCGAGTCACAGATACGCAGTATTTT,-,TRBJ2-3,-,TRBV15,17
CASSDTGTPNYGYTF,TGTGCCAGCAGCGACACAGGGACGCCCAACTATGGCTACACCTTC,-,TRBJ1-2,-,TRBV5-5,15
CASSLSNYEQYF,TGTGCCAGCAGTCTATCCAACTACGAGCAGTACTTC,-,TRBJ2-7,-,TRBV6-6,12
CASSRTGLGKLFF,TGTGCCAGCAGCCGGACAGGGCTGGGCAAACTGTTTTTT,-,TRBJ1-4,TRBD1,TRBV6-5,13
CASSQDLGRQIRNSPLHF,TGCGCCAGCAGCCAAGATTTAGGCCGACAGATACGTAATTCACCCCTCCACTTT,-,TRBJ1-6,-,TRBV4-1,18
CASRVGTSLREQYF,TGTGCCAGCAGGGTTGGGACTAGCTTGCGCGAGCAGTACTTC,-,TRBJ2-7,TRBD2,TRBV28,14
CASSLTGPVYNEQFF,TGCGCCAGCAGCTTAACAGGGCCGGTTTACAATGAGCAGTTCTTC,-,TRBJ2-1,-,TRBV5-1,15
CATSRVRQLQETQYF,TGTGCCACCAGCAGAGTGCGGCAGCTCCAAGAGACCCAGTACTTC,-,TRBJ2-5,-,TRBV15,15
CASSQAGTGGLVNTEAFF,TGTGCCAGCAGCCAGGCCGGGACAGGGGGTCTAGTGAACACTGAAGCTTTCTTT,few,TRBJ1-1,TRBD1,TRBV3-1/TRBV3-2,18
CASSGPGQGRNYEQYF,TGTGCCAGCAGCGGACCGGGACAGGGACGTAACTACGAGCAGTACTTC,-,TRBJ2-7,TRBD1,TRBV5-6,16
CASSVGTSSYEQYF,TGTGCCAGCAGCGTCGGGACTAGTTCCTACGAGCAGTACTTC,-,TRBJ2-7,TRBD2,TRBV7-9,14
CAWNRDRGFSPLHF,TGTGCCTGGAACCGGGACAGGGGCTTTTCACCCCTCCACTTT,-,TRBJ1-6,TRBD1,TRBV30,14
CASSLGPLAGVSKNIQYF,TGTGCCAGCAGCTTAGGGCCTCTAGCGGGAGTTTCCAAAAACATTCAGTACTTC,-,TRBJ2-4,TRBD2,TRBV7-6,18
CASSPFYYRDRGDEQFF,TGTGCCAGCTCACCCTTCTACTATCGCGACCGGGGGGATGAGCAGTTCTTC,once,TRBJ2-1,TRBD2,TRBV18,17
CASSETRLGTGNTEAFF,TGTGCCAGCAGTGAAACGAGGCTGGGGACAGGAAACACTGAAGCTTTCTTT,-,TRBJ1-1,TRBD1,TRBV2,17
CASSRRLAVEEETQYF,TGTGCCAGCAGCCGCCGACTAGCGGTTGAGGAAGAGACCCAGTACTTC,-,TRBJ2-5,TRBD2,TRBV11-2,16
CASAAPLWTGNSEAFF,TGTGCCAGCGCGGCCCCCCTTTGGACAGGGAATAGTGAAGCTTTCTTT,-,TRBJ1-1,TRBD1,TRBV19,16
CASARSHEQYF,TGTGCCAGCGCCAGGTCCCACGAGCAGTACTTC,few,TRBJ2-7,-,TRBV6-6,11
CATSDPSSVEEQFF,TGTGCCACCAGTGATCCCAGTAGCGTAGAGGAGCAGTTCTTC,-,TRBJ2-1,-,TRBV24-1,14
CASRVTGDSYNEQFF,TGTGCCAGCAGAGTAACAGGGGACTCCTACAATGAGCAGTTCTTC,-,TRBJ2-1,TRBD1,TRBV6-5,15
CASRWTGRTNEKLFF,TGTGCCAGCAGGTGGACAGGGCGTACTAATGAAAAACTGTTTTTT,-,TRBJ1-4,TRBD1,TRBV27,15
CASSLERSSYEQYF,TGTGCCAGCAGCTTGGAGCGCAGCTCCTACGAGCAGTACTTC,-,TRBJ2-7,-,TRBV5-4,14
CASSLPTSGIGETQYF,TGCGCCAGCAGCTTGCCGACTAGCGGGATTGGAGAGACCCAGTACTTC,-,TRBJ2-5,TRBD2,TRBV5-1,16
CASSLRGPTYEQYF,TGTGCCAGCAGTTTAAGAGGGCCCACCTACGAGCAGTACTTC,-,TRBJ2-7,-,TRBV28,14
CASSISGGYGYTF,TGTGCCAGTAGTATTTCAGGGGGCTATGGCTACACCTTC,-,TRBJ1-2,TRBD1,TRBV19,13